Below are 26 T cell receptor beta chains sequenced from a single sample in a study of T cells in Graves' hyperthyroidism and ophthalmopathy (dated 2019 in TCRdb). To prepare the library, multiplex PCR was applied. Instrument used: Illumina HiSeq 2000. The TCR beta CDR3 regions were amplified from RNA transcripts. The first round of RT-PCR for the TCR CDR3 was performed with the HTBI primer set and the Qiagen OneStep RT-PCR kit. TCRdb reran the public reads through fastp at Q25 and MiXCR, keeping productive beta chains. Rows merge per CDR3 protein into single entries with the most common DNA and genes. The sample yields 700,000 to 950,000 distinct CDR3 sequences; approximately 36% were counted once. In total, the top ten clones hold roughly 31% of the sample. Sequencing used blood. These receptors were obtained from a woman aged 40 to 50 with Graves' hyperthyroidism.

This rearrangement joins TRBV24-1 to TRBJ2-7; 11 bases map to TRBD2. J gave up 1 base and V 12 bases, and 13 bases lay outside the gene matches. The CDR3 totals 16 residues. Germline V lookup: CDR1 KGHDR, CDR2 SFDVKD. CDR3 nucleotides: TGTGCCGATGCAGGGACTAGCGGACCTAGATCCTACGAGCAGTACTTC. This translates into CADAGTSGPRSYEQYF.

Of note for this clonotype: A much bigger clone sits one base away, suggesting this may be a read error. The chain joins TRBV19 to TRBJ1-2, with D perhaps TRBD1 (5 bases). Germline V gene sequence: CDR1 LNHDA, CDR2 SQIVND (reference sequence). CDR3 length: 14 residues. CDR3 bases: TGTGCCAGTAGTATCCAGGGAGCTAACTCTGGCTACACCTTC. It encodes CASSIQGANSGYTF.

This clonotype appeared a few times. The chain is built from TRBV12-3 or TRBV12-4 and TRBJ2-5, with 9 bases identical to TRBD2. V shed 5 bases, J shed 2 bases, and the junction held 9 bases outside the gene matches. The CDR3 sequence is 16 residues long. The CDR3 DNA is TGTGCCAGCAGTCCCTTAGCGGGGGCGGGACAAGAGACCCAGTACTTC. Its translation: CASSPLAGAGQETQYF.

This clonotype was detected many times. The chain has TRBV7-4 and TRBJ2-7; D is unresolved. V was shortened by 4 bases and J by 2 bases, with 6 bases between the two germline ends. The CDR3 has 12 amino acids. The germline CDR1 and CDR2 sequences are SGHVT and SQSDAQ. The CDR3 bases are TGTGCCAGCAGCTCCCCGCCCTACGAGCAGTACTTC. Its translation is CASSSPPYEQYF.

V and J are TRBV6-6 and TRBJ2-7; a possible D gene is TRBD2 (6 bases). CDR1 and CDR2 (germline): MNHNY, SVGAGI (reference sequence). V was cut by 0 bases and J by 7 bases, with 10 bases left in between. The CDR3 is 13 residues long. CDR3 amino acids: CASSYSGREEQYF. The CDR3 DNA reads as TGTGCCAGCAGTTACTCAGGCCGGGAGGAGCAGTACTTC.

V gene TRBV7-2 combines with J gene TRBJ1-6, with 7 bases fitting TRBD1. Germline loops: CDR1 SGHTA, CDR2 FQGNSA. The CDR3 has 15 residues. The trim removed 4 bases at V and 9 bases at J, leaving 9 bases unmatched. In nucleotides, the CDR3 is TGTGCCAGCAGCTCGGACCAGGGGGATCTTTCACCCCTCCACTTT. Residues: CASSSDQGDLSPLHF.

Remarks on this clonotype: Given a much more abundant clone one base away, this may be a read error. The chain links TRBV19 to TRBJ1-2; D unclear. The CDR3 consists of 12 residues. Germline V gives CDR1 LNHDA, CDR2 SQIVND (reference sequence). Trimming removed 5 bases from V and 4 bases from J, with 8 bases in between. CDR3 protein: CASSVATYGYTF. Written as DNA, the CDR3 is TGTGCCAGTAGTGTCGCTACCTATGGCTACACCTTC.

V and J are TRBV20-1 and TRBJ2-7, with D maybe TRBD1 (5 bases). The CDR3 has 13 residues. V dropped 3 bases and J dropped 2 bases, with 11 bases sitting between them. Germline V gives CDR1 DFQATT, CDR2 SNEGSKA (reference sequence). CDR3 amino acids: CSASGASPYEQYF. The CDR3 DNA sequence: TGCAGTGCTAGTGGGGCCAGTCCCTACGAGCAGTACTTC.

The V and J genes are TRBV29-1 and TRBJ2-2, with TRBD1 matching over 7 bases. Germline loops: CDR1 SQVTM, CDR2 ANQGSEA. This CDR3 comprises 16 residues. J lost 7 bases, V lost 7 bases, and 18 bases had no gene match. CDR3 nucleotide sequence: TGCAGCGCCAGCAGTGTCGGACAGGTTGAAGTCGGGGAGCTGTTTTTT. Protein product: CSASSVGQVEVGELFF.

J is TRBJ2-7 and V is TRBV30; the D is unclear. This CDR3 is built from 11 residues. Germline V gene data show CDR1 as GTSNPN and CDR2 as SVGIG (reference sequence). Deletions cut 2 bases from V and 3 bases from J, with 5 bases between. The CDR3 reads CAWSISYEQYF. In DNA form, the CDR3 reads TGTGCCTGGAGTATAAGCTACGAGCAGTACTTC.

Points on this clonotype: At one end the junction does not follow the germline gene, possibly because of a read error. The chain couples TRBV9 to TRBJ1-1; D is uncertain. The CDR3 sequence is 13 residues long. Germline V gives CDR1 SGDLS, CDR2 YYNGEE. CDR3 in amino acids: CASSVGVNTEALF. CDR3 sequence (DNA): TGTGCCAGCAGCGTTGGAGTGAACACTGAAGCTCTCTTT.

This clonotype appeared a few times. The rearrangement links TRBV2 to TRBJ2-3; 7 bases match TRBD2. The CDR3 loop spans 15 amino acids. The germline gives CDR1 SNHLY, CDR2 FYNNEI. V shed 3 bases, J shed 2 bases, and the junction held 5 bases outside the gene matches. In DNA form, the CDR3 reads TGTGCCAGCAGTGAGATTAGCGGGTACACAGATACGCAGTATTTT. Translated, it gives CASSEISGYTDTQYF.

The genes are TRBV5-1 and TRBJ2-3; D is possibly TRBD1 or TRBD2 (5 bases each). CDR1 SGHRS and CDR2 YFSETQ come from the germline V gene. Trimming left V 0 bases short and J 6 bases short, with 14 bases between. The CDR3 runs to 15 residues. The CDR3 spells CASSLGGRERDTQYF. CDR3 nucleotide sequence: TGCGCCAGCAGCTTGGGCGGCAGGGAGAGGGATACGCAGTATTTT.

This chain connects TRBV12-3 or TRBV12-4 to TRBJ1-1; D remains ambiguous. The CDR3 loop spans 13 amino acids. V gave up 7 bases and J gave up 2 bases, with 11 bases separating them. In DNA, the CDR3 is TGTGCCAGCATCCTCGGTCGCAACACTGAAGCTTTCTTT. It translates to CASILGRNTEAFF.

V and J are TRBV6-2 or TRBV6-3 and TRBJ1-3; D is ambiguous. Per germline, CDR1 MNHEY and CDR2 SVGEGT. Trimming left V 4 bases short and J 11 bases short, with 15 bases between. This CDR3 contains 13 residues. The CDR3 region has the DNA TGTGCCAGCAGTTCCGGACGCGATGTCGCCATATATTTT. This encodes CASSSGRDVAIYF.

J is TRBJ1-1 and V is TRBV2, with a tentative D call TRBD1 (5 bases). This CDR3 contains 17 residues. V lost 5 bases to trimming and J lost 3 bases, with 22 bases between them. The germline V gene has CDR1 SNHLY and CDR2 FYNNEI. DNA for the CDR3: TGTGCCAGCAGTTTAAGGGTTCAGGGTGGGAGGGACACTGAAGCTTTCTTT. This codes for CASSLRVQGGRDTEAFF.

This chain uses TRBV7-2 with TRBJ2-7; D gene ambiguous. Germline CDR1 reads SGHTA; CDR2 reads FQGNSA. Trimming shortened V by 6 bases and J by 3 bases, and 15 bases separated the two germline ends. CDR3 length equals 14 residues. DNA of the CDR3: TGTGCCAGCAGTTTAATACTAAACGGCTACGAGCAGTACTTC. This codes for CASSLILNGYEQYF.

This sequence joins TRBV20-1 and TRBJ2-7; 11 bases agree with TRBD2. After removal of 3 bases from V and 3 bases from J, the junction contained 10 bases not matched to a gene. CDR1 is DFQATT and CDR2 is SNEGSKA in the germline V gene (reference sequence). This CDR3 comprises 16 residues. This CDR3 reads CSARARLAGNLYEQYF. The CDR3 bases are TGCAGTGCTAGGGCCAGACTAGCGGGGAATCTCTACGAGCAGTACTTC.

The chain recombines TRBV5-5 with TRBJ2-5, with D perhaps given as TRBD1 or TRBD2 (5 bases each). Germline CDR1 SGHKS, CDR2 YYEKEE (reference sequence). The CDR3 runs 15 residues. Trimming shortened V by 0 bases and J by 1 base, and 10 bases separated the two germline ends. The CDR3 DNA follows: TGTGCCAGCAGCTTGGTCAGGGACGGCCAAGAGACCCAGTACTTC. The encoded protein is CASSLVRDGQETQYF.

V usage is TRBV6-4 and J usage is TRBJ1-1; tentative D call: TRBD1 (6 bases). CDR3 length equals 13 residues. Germline V gene sequence: CDR1 MRHNA, CDR2 SNTAGT. V dropped 5 bases and J dropped 5 bases, with 12 bases sitting between them. The CDR3 region is CASSMQGRTEAFF. The CDR3 DNA sequence: TGTGCCAGCAGTATGCAGGGGAGGACTGAAGCTTTCTTT.

This clonotype was seen a handful of times. The V call is TRBV4-1, the J call TRBJ1-2; no clear D gene. V dropped 1 base and J dropped 2 bases, with 8 bases sitting between them. Looked up from germline, CDR1 is MGHRA and CDR2 is YSYEKL. There are 14 residues in the CDR3. CDR3 bases: TGCGCCAGCAGCCAAGTACACGGAAACTATGGCTACACCTTC. Translating gives CASSQVHGNYGYTF.

Details on this clonotype: One junction end does not reproduce the germline sequence, and a read error may be involved. The chain has TRBV27 and TRBJ1-1; D remains unclear. CDR3 length equals 13 residues. Germline CDR1 is MNHEY and CDR2 is SMNVEV (reference sequence). The chain's CDR3 is CASSLLPGTEAFF. CDR3 coding DNA: TGTGCCAGCAGTTTACTCCCGGGCACTGAAGCTTTCTTC.

The rearrangement links TRBV7-2 to TRBJ2-7; 9 bases fit TRBD2. Unmatched junction bases numbered 9, after V lost 5 bases and J lost 4 bases. Germline assignment: CDR1 SGHTA and CDR2 FQGNSA. The CDR3 covers 15 residues. CDR3 DNA: TGTGCCAGCAGCCGGGGGGGGAGCGGGGGGTACGAGCAGTACTTC. Its translation is CASSRGGSGGYEQYF.

Comments on this clonotype: The final CDR3 position lacks the conserved phenylalanine or tryptophan, pointing to a likely read error. The chain links TRBV19 to TRBJ2-2; D gene uncertain. The ends were cut back, 3 bases at V and 5 bases at J, with 4 bases in the middle. Looked up from germline, CDR1 is LNHDA and CDR2 is SQIVND (reference sequence). CDR3 size: 12 residues. The CDR3 region is CASSIWTGELFC. In nucleotides, the CDR3 is TGTGCCAGTAGTATTTGGACCGGGGAGCTGTTTTGT.

This clonotype has a count of ten or more. The J gene is TRBJ1-1, the V gene TRBV20-1; no reliable D call. The germline CDR1 and CDR2 sequences are DFQATT and SNEGSKA (reference sequence). The CDR3 covers 14 residues. V was cut by 3 bases and J by 5 bases, with 16 bases left in between. This CDR3 is CSARPHLAVTEAFF. The CDR3 coding sequence is TGCAGTGCTAGGCCCCACCTAGCAGTAACTGAAGCTTTCTTT.

Only a few counts were recorded for this clonotype. This rearrangement joins TRBV6-5 to TRBJ1-2; the D is unclear. The CDR3 extends over 18 amino acids. V lost 6 bases and J lost 4, with 27 bases in between. Germline lookup yields CDR1 MNHEY and CDR2 SVGAGI. For the CDR3, the DNA is TGTGCCAGCAGCCAAACGGCGGTGGGGTTAGTCGATCTCTATGGCTACACCTTC. Translation gives CASSQTAVGLVDLYGYTF.